The clone carrying this TCR beta chain was recorded once. Its antigen is still unknown. Clones were sequenced by immunoSEQ multiplex PCR, and TCRdb holds only the in-frame ones, with some missing. Of about 2.1 million clones listed, under 95% are singletons. This sample was taken from a study of shared clonotypes between healthy human individuals. The CDR3 has 17 amino acids. Germline CDR1 SEHNR, CDR2 FQNEAQ (reference sequence). Germline trimming cut 1 base from V and 7 bases from J; bases unmatched to any gene: 8. Study results and caveats: Blood was the sole source, and tissue repertoires probably differ. Among donors, sharing of clonotypes was expected to be affected by sequencing depth.

Selected positively for CCR7 and CD45RO-negative, naive CD8 cells excluded terminally differentiated effector memory CD45RA+ cells. The sequence was collected from a man younger than 35 in good health. Some clones in this sample may be carry-over from other donors' samples. The rearrangement links TRBV7-9 to TRBJ2-1; the match to TRBD2 covers 12 bases. The sequenced material came from naive CD8+ T cells from PBMCs. The CDR3 DNA reads as TGTGCCAGCAGCTTAGGGCTAGCGGGAGGGCCGCGGAATGAGCAGTTCTTC. It translates to CASSLGLAGGPRNEQFF.